This is a list of T cell receptor beta chains from one sample in a study of cytomegalovirus exposure and HLA in healthy donors. The protocol was immunoSEQ multiplex PCR, while the TCRdb copy is restricted to in-frame clones and leaves out a portion. In total, the table holds tens of thousands of clones. The sequencing input was PBMCs. Receptors were obtained from a woman aged 25 to 45 in good health and CMV-seronegative. Each CDR3 is given with its conserved first and last residue. The D gene is left open where the match is weak.

j_call v_call d_call cdr3_aa cdr3_nt
TRBJ2-3 TRBV4-1 TRBD2 CASSQGLAGVLTDTQYF TGCGCCAGCAGCCAAGGACTAGCGGGGGTCCTCACAGATACGCAGTATTTT
TRBJ1-1 TRBV18 . CASSPRRGNTEAFF TGTGCCAGCTCACCACGCAGGGGAAACACTGAAGCTTTCTTT
TRBJ2-1 TRBV18 . CASSTGEDNEQFF TGTGCCAGCTCAACCGGGGAGGACAATGAGCAGTTCTTC
TRBJ1-2 TRBV6-5 TRBD1 CASSYSPETGAYGYTF TGTGCCAGCAGTTACTCACCGGAGACAGGGGCCTATGGCTACACCTTC
TRBJ2-5 TRBV25-1 . CASSESLGLASQETQYF TGTGCCAGCAGTGAATCCCTTGGGCTAGCGTCCCAAGAGACCCAGTACTTC
TRBJ2-7 TRBV27 TRBD1 CASSLSGYGDRVYEQYF TGTGCCAGCAGTTTATCGGGGTACGGGGACAGGGTCTACGAGCAGTACTTC
TRBJ1-1 TRBV11-3 TRBD1 CASSPGGQEAFF TGTGCCAGCAGCCCCGGGGGACAGGAAGCTTTCTTT
TRBJ2-5 TRBV27 . CASSWGQGERVQETQYF TGTGCCAGCAGTTGGGGTCAGGGAGAGCGGGTTCAAGAGACCCAGTACTTC
TRBJ1-3 TRBV18 . CASSLRQDPGNTIYF TGTGCCAGCTCACTTAGACAGGACCCTGGAAACACCATATATTTT
TRBJ2-7 TRBV29-1 TRBD2 CSVYGTSGSANEQYF TGCAGCGTTTATGGGACTAGCGGGAGTGCCAACGAGCAGTACTTC
TRBJ2-4 TRBV5-1 . CASSLGSSQNIQSF TGCGCCAGCAGCTTGGGAAGTTCTCAAAACATTCAGTCCTTC
TRBJ2-5 TRBV7-2 . CASSLWTPQETQYF TGTGCCAGCAGCCTTTGGACTCCCCAAGAGACCCAGTACTTC
TRBJ2-2 TRBV5-1 TRBD2 CASSFGRANTGELFF TGCGCCAGCAGCTTCGGGAGGGCGAACACCGGGGAGCTGTTTTTT
TRBJ2-2 TRBV18 . CASSGQSNTGELFF TGTGCCAGCTCAGGACAATCGAACACCGGGGAGCTGTTTTTT
TRBJ1-1 TRBV7-2 TRBD1 CASSYTGGNTEAFF TGTGCCAGCAGCTATACAGGGGGAAACACTGAAGCTTTCTTT
TRBJ1-5 TRBV6-5 . CASSYDSSPPQPQHF TGTGCCAGCAGCTACGACAGTTCCCCGCCTCAGCCCCAGCATTTT
TRBJ1-1 TRBV21-1 . CASIRPPVTGQGIRNEAFF TGTGCCAGCATTCGCCCCCCTGTGACTGGACAGGGGATAAGGAACGAAGCTTTCTTT
TRBJ1-6 TRBV6-1 . CASSLLGLRNSPLHF TGTGCCAGCTCCCTCCTAGGACTCCGTAATTCACCCCTCCACTTT
TRBJ2-7 TRBV5-6 . CASSFIQGTYEQYF TGTGCCAGCAGCTTTATTCAGGGAACCTACGAGCAGTACTTC
TRBJ2-1 TRBV6-1 TRBD1 CASRGTGGNEQFF TGTGCCAGCAGGGGGACAGGGGGCAATGAGCAGTTCTTC
TRBJ2-6 TRBV4-2 . CASSQTGEDGANVLTF TGTGCCAGCAGTCAAACAGGGGAGGACGGGGCCAACGTCCTGACTTTC
TRBJ2-3 TRBV15 . CATSRGGGDTQYF TGTGCCACCAGCAGAGGAGGGGGAGATACGCAGTATTTT
TRBJ2-3 TRBV28 . CASSLQITSTDTQYF TGTGCCAGCAGTCTACAGATTACTAGCACAGATACGCAGTATTTT
TRBJ2-5 TRBV11-2 . CASSFGGLYQETQYF TGTGCCAGCAGCTTCGGGGGTCTGTACCAAGAGACCCAGTACTTC
TRBJ1-5 TRBV30 TRBD1 CAWRQGSRPQHF TGTGCCTGGCGACAGGGGAGCAGGCCCCAGCATTTT
TRBJ1-5 TRBV28 . CASSPLKSWGDTQPQHF TGTGCCAGCAGTCCTTTGAAAAGCTGGGGGGATACCCAGCCCCAGCATTTT
TRBJ1-4 TRBV4-1 . CASSQGGLSEKLFF TGCGCCAGCAGCCAGGGCGGGTTAAGCGAAAAACTGTTTTTT
TRBJ2-7 TRBV6-5 TRBD1 CASSYTGTGGSYEQYF TGTGCCAGCAGTTACACCGGGACAGGGGGTTCCTACGAGCAGTACTTC
TRBJ2-7 TRBV18 TRBD2 CASSPTSGSPYEQYF TGTGCCAGCTCACCAACTAGCGGGAGCCCCTACGAGCAGTACTTC
TRBJ1-2 TRBV19 . CASSPGGARGYTF TGTGCCAGTAGCCCGGGGGGGGCGCGGGGCTACACCTTC
TRBJ1-1 TRBV4-3 . CASSQDTGMDTEAFF TGCGCCAGCAGCCAAGATACAGGGATGGACACTGAAGCTTTCTTT
TRBJ1-3 TRBV5-6 . CASSLGPSSGNTIYF TGTGCCAGCAGCTTGGGTCCGTCCTCTGGAAACACCATATATTTT
TRBJ2-7 TRBV23-1 TRBD1 CASSPPPGQGRYEQYF TGCGCCAGCAGTCCCCCCCCGGGACAGGGGCGCTACGAGCAGTACTTC
TRBJ1-5 TRBV7-9 TRBD1 CASSSNRGNQPQHF TGTGCCAGCAGCTCCAACAGGGGGAATCAGCCCCAGCATTTT
TRBJ2-1 TRBV11-2 TRBD2 CASSKNSGTYNEQFF TGTGCCAGCAGTAAGAATAGCGGGACCTACAATGAGCAGTTCTTC
TRBJ2-1 TRBV7-2 TRBD2 CASNPRLAGNEQFF TGTGCCAGCAACCCCAGACTAGCCGGCAATGAGCAGTTCTTC
TRBJ2-5 TRBV7-2 TRBD2 CASSLNGGVGETQYF TGTGCCAGCAGCTTAAACGGGGGGGTAGGAGAGACCCAGTACTTC
TRBJ1-2 TRBV30 . CAWSAPPSPGGTF TGTGCCTGGAGTGCTCCCCCGTCGCCCGGGGGCACCTTC
TRBJ2-3 TRBV29-1 TRBD2 CSLGGDGDTQYF TGCAGCCTGGGGGGGGACGGAGATACGCAGTATTTT
TRBJ2-3 TRBV28 TRBD2 CASRMGGVGTDTQYF TGTGCCAGCAGAATGGGGGGGGTTGGCACAGATACGCAGTATTTT